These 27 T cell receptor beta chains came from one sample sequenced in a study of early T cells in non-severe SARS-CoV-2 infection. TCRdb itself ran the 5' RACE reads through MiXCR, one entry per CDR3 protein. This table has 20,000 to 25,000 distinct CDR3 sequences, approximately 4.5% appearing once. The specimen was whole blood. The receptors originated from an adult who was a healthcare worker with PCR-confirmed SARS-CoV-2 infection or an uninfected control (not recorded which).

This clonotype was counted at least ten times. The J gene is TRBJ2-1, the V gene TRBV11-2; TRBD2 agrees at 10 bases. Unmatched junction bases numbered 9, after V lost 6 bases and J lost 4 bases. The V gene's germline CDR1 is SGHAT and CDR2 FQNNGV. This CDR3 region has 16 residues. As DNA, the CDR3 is TGTGCCAGCAGTTCACACGGGACTAGCGCGTACAATGAGCAGTTCTTC. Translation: CASSSHGTSAYNEQFF.

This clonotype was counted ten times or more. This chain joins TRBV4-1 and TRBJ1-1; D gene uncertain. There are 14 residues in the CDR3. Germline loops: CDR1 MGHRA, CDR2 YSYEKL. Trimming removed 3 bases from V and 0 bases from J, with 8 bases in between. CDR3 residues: CASSQPTMNTEAFF. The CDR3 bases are TGCGCCAGCAGCCAGCCCACCATGAACACTGAAGCTTTCTTT.

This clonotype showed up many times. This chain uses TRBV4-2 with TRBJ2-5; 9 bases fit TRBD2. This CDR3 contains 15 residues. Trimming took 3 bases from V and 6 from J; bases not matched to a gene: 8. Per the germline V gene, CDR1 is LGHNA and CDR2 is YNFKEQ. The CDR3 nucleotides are TGTGCCAGCAGCCAGGGACTAGCTGCGATGCAGACCCAGTACTTC. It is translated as CASSQGLAAMQTQYF.

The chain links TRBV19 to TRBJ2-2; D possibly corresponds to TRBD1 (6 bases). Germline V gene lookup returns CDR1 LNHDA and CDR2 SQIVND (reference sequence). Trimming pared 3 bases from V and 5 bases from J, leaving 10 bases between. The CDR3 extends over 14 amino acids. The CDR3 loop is CASSMPGHTGELFF. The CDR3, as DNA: TGTGCCAGTAGTATGCCGGGACATACCGGGGAGCTGTTTTTT. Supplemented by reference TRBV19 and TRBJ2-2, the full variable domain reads DGGITQSPKYLFRKEGQNVTLSCEQNLNHDAMYWYRQDPGQGLRLIYYSQIVNDFQKGDIAEGYSVSREKKESFPLTVTSAQKNPTAFYLCASSMPGHTGELFFGEGSRLTVL.

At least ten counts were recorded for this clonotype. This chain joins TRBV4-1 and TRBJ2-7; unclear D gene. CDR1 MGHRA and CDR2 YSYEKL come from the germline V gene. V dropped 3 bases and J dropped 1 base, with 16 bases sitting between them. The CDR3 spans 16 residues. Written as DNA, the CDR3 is TGCGCCAGCAGCCACGGGCGTGACATCGGATCCTACGAGCAGTACTTC. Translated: CASSHGRDIGSYEQYF.

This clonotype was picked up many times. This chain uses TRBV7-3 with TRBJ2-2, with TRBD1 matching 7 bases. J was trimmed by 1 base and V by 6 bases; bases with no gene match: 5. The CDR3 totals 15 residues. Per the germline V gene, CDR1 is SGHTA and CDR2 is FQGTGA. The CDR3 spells CASRAGTENTGELFF. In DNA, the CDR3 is TGTGCCAGCAGAGCCGGGACAGAGAACACCGGGGAGCTGTTTTTT.

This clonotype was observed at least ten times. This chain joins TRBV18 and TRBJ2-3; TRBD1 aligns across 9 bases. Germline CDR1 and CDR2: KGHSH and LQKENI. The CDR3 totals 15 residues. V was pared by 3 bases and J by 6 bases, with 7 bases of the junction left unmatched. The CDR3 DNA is TGTGCCAGCTCACCCGGGACAGGGCGTCTGGATACGCAGTATTTT. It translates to CASSPGTGRLDTQYF.

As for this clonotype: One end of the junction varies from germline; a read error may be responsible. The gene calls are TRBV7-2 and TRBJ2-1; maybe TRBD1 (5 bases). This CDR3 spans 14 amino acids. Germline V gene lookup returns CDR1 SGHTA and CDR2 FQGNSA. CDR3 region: CVSSLGDSSSEQFF. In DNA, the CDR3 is TGTGTCAGCAGCTTAGGCGACAGTTCATCTGAGCAGTTCTTC.

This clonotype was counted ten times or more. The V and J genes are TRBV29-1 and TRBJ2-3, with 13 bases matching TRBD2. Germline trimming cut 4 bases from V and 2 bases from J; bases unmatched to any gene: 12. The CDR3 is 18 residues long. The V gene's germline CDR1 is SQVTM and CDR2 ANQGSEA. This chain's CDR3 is CSVGRGLAGVAATDTQYF. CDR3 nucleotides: TGCAGCGTTGGCCGCGGACTAGCGGGAGTGGCGGCCACAGATACGCAGTATTTT.

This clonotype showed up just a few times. The CDR3 reads CSVEGTGDEQYF. Written as DNA, the CDR3 is TGCAGCGTTGAAGGGACAGGGGACGAGCAGTACTTC. The chain joins TRBV29-1 to TRBJ2-7; TRBD1 aligns across 9 bases. Per germline, CDR1 SQVTM and CDR2 ANQGSEA. CDR3 size: 12 residues. Trimming took 1 base from V and 5 from J; bases not matched to a gene: 0.

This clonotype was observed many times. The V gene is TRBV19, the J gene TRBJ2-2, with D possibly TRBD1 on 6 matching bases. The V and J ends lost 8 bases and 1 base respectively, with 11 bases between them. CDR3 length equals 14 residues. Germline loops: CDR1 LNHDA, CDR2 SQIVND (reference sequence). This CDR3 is CASQRDKNTGELFF. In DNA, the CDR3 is TGTGCCAGTCAAAGGGACAAGAACACCGGGGAGCTGTTTTTT.

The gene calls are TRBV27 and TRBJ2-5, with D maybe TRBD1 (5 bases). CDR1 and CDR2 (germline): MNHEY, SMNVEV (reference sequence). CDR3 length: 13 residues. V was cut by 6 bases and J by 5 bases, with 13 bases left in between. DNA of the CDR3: TGTGCCAGCAGCTTCACAGGATCGGAGACCCAGTACTTC. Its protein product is CASSFTGSETQYF.

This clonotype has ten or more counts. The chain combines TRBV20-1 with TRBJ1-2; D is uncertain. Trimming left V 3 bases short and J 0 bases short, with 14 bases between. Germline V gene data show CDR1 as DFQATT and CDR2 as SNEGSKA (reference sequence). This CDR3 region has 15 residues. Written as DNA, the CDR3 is TGCAGTGCTAGGGGCGGAATAGAAGCTAACTATGGCTACACCTTC. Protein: CSARGGIEANYGYTF.

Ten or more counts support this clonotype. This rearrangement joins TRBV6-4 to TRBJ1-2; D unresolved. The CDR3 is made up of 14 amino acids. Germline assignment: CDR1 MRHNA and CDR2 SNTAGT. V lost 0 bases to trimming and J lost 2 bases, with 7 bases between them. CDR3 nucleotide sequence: TGTGCCAGCAGTGACTCGAACAAGAACTATGGCTACACCTTC. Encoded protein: CASSDSNKNYGYTF.

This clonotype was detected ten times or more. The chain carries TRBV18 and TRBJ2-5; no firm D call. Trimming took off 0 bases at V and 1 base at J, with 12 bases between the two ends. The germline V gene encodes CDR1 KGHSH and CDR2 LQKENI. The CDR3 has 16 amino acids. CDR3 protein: CASSPPPGTRQETQYF. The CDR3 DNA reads TGTGCCAGCTCACCACCTCCAGGCACCCGCCAAGAGACCCAGTACTTC.

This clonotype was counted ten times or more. CDR3 bases: TGTGCCAGCAGCCCGAAAAACATTCAGTACTTC. It codes for CASSPKNIQYF. The chain employs TRBV27 and TRBJ2-4; D call uncertain. This CDR3 spans 11 amino acids. CDR1 and CDR2 from the germline V gene are MNHEY and SMNVEV (reference sequence). Between the trimmed V and J ends, which lost 6 bases and 4 bases, there was a span of 4 bases.

CDR3 sequence (DNA): TGTGCCAGCAGCTTAACGAAAGACACTGAAGCTTTCTTT. Residues: CASSLTKDTEAFF. V and J are TRBV7-2 and TRBJ1-1; D gene uncertain. Per the germline V gene, CDR1 is SGHTA and CDR2 is FQGNSA. The CDR3 is 13 amino acids. V dropped 2 bases and J dropped 3 bases, with 7 bases sitting between them.

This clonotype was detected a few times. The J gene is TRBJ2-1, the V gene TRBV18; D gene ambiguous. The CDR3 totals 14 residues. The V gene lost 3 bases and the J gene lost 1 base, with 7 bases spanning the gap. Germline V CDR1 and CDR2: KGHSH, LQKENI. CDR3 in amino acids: CASSPDHSYNEQFF. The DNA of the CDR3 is TGTGCCAGCTCACCCGACCATTCCTACAATGAGCAGTTCTTC.

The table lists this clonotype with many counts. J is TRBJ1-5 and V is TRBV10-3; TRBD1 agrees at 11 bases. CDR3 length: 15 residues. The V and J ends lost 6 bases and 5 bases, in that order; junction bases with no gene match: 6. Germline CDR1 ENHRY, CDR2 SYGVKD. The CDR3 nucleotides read TGTGCCATCAGCGAGGACAGGGGGCAGGATCAGCCCCAGCATTTT. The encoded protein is CAISEDRGQDQPQHF.

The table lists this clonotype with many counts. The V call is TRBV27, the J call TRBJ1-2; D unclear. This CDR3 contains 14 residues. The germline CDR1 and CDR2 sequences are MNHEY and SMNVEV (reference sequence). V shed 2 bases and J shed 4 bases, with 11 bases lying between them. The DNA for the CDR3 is TGTGCCAGCAGTTTAGACGGTTACGTCTATGGCTACACCTTC. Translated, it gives CASSLDGYVYGYTF.

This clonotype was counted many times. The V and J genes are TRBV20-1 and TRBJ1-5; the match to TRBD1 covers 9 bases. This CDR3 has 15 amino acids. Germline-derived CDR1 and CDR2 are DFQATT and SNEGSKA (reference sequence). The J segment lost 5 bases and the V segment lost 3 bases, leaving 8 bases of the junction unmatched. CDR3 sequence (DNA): TGCAGTGCTAGGCCCGACAGGGGGAAGTATCAGCCCCAGCATTTT. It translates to CSARPDRGKYQPQHF.

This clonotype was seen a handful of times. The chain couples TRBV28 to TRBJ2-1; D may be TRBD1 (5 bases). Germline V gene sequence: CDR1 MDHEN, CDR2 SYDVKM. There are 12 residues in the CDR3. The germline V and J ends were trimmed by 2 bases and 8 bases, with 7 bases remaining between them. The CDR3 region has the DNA TGTGCCAGCAGTTTACAACAGGATGAGCAGTTCTTC. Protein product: CASSLQQDEQFF. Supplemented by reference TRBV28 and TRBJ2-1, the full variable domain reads DVKVTQSSRYLVKRTGEKVFLECVQDMDHENMFWYRQDPGLGLRLIYFSYDVKMKEKGDIPEGYSVSREKKERFSLILESASTNQTSMYLCASSLQQDEQFFGPGTRLTVL.

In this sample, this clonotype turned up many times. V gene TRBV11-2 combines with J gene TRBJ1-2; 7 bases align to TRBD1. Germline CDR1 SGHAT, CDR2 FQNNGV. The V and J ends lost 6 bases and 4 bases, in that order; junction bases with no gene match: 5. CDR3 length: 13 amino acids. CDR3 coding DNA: TGTGCCAGCAGTTCGGGACAGCTCTATGGCTACACCTTC. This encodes CASSSGQLYGYTF. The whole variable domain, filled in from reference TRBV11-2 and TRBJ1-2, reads EAGVAQSPRYKIIEKRQSVAFWCNPISGHATLYWYQQILGQGPKLLIQFQNNGVVDDSQLPKDRFSAERLKGVDSTLKIQPAKLEDSAVYLCASSSGQLYGYTFGSGTRLTVV.

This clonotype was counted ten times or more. The CDR3 loop is CASRGIADQETQYF. CDR3 nucleotide sequence: TGTGCCAGCAGGGGAATAGCGGACCAAGAGACCCAGTACTTC. This chain joins TRBV7-2 and TRBJ2-5; weak D call: TRBD2 (6 bases). This CDR3 is built from 14 residues. V dropped 6 bases and J dropped 0 bases, with 11 bases sitting between them. CDR1 is SGHTA and CDR2 is FQGNSA in the germline V gene. Looking up the rest from reference TRBV7-2 and TRBJ2-5 gives the full variable domain: GAGVSQSPSNKVTEKGKDVELRCDPISGHTALYWYRQSLGQGLEFLIYFQGNSAPDKSGLPSDRFSAERTGGSVSTLTIQRTQQEDSAVYLCASRGIADQETQYFGPGTRLLVL.

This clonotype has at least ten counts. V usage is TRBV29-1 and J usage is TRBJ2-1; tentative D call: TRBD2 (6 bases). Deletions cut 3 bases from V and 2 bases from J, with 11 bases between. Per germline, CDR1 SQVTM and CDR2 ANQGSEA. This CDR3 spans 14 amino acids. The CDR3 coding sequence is TGCAGCGTTGATGGAGGGGAGACCTACAATGAGCAGTTCTTC. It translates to CSVDGGETYNEQFF.

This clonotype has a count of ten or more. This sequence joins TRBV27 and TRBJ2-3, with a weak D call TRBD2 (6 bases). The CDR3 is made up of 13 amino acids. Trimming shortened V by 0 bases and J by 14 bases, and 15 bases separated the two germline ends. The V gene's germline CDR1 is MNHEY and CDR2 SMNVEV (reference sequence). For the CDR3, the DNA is TGTGCCAGCAGTTTATCGCGGGACTCCCTTGGGTATTTT. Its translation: CASSLSRDSLGYF.

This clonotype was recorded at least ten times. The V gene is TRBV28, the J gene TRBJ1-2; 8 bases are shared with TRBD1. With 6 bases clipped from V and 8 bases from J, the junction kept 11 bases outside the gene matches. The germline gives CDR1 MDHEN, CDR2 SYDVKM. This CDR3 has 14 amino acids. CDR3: CASRPLQGAWGYTF. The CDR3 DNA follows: TGTGCCAGCAGACCCCTTCAGGGGGCTTGGGGCTACACCTTC.